This TCR beta chain was observed in a study of blood T cell repertoires in COVID-19. Original processing methods: Estimated nucleated cell counts came from reference gene primer amplification. The method was immunoSEQ multiplex PCR; TCRdb's version includes in-frame clones alone and lacks a portion of them. V and J calls and clone size are as listed in that table; D and trimming were resolved from the DNA. The data contain roughly 100,000 clones, roughly 80% of them singletons. Sequenced input: peripheral blood. The TCR sequence derives from a woman older than 75 with acute or convalescent COVID-19.

The CDR3, as DNA: TGCGCCAGCAGCTTGGCCGGGTGGAGTCGGGAGCTGTTTTTT. Amino acids: CASSLAGWSRELFF. The chain joins TRBV5-1 to TRBJ2-2; no clear D. V was cut by 0 bases and J by 9 bases, with 12 bases left in between. The germline V gene has CDR1 SGHRS and CDR2 YFSETQ. The CDR3 runs to 14 residues.